The present T cell receptor (beta chain) was sequenced within a study of OX40 agonist ivuxolimab in advanced cancers. The overall study: Patients were treated with intravenous ivuxolimab, dosed at 0.01 to 10 mg/kg and infused every 2 weeks. Of the patients, three showed partial responses, one with hepatocellular carcinoma and two with cutaneous melanoma. Findings of the study overall: Among the lowest peripheral clonal expansion occurred in 0.1-3.0 mg/kg partial responders.

Patients were excluded for autoimmune disease history or systemic immunosuppression. With 1 base removed from V and 2 bases from J, the gap between germline ends came to 8 bases. This CDR3 region has 14 residues. The V gene's germline CDR1 is SGHNT and CDR2 YYREEE (reference sequence). Details on this clone: Its antigen remains unknown.

Sequenced by immunoSEQ multiplex PCR; TCRdb stores in-frame clones only, minus some. The repertoire consists of 90,000 or so clones, with 90% to 95% occurring once and the leading ten covering around 2.5%. This chain joins TRBV5-4 and TRBJ2-3, with D possibly being TRBD2 (6 bases). Sequences were derived from CD4+ or CD8+ T cells sorted from blood, sampled in a trial of the OX40 agonist ivuxolimab. The source of this sequence is an adult with an advanced solid tumor such as melanoma, head and neck, liver or kidney cancer. The CDR3 spells CASSLRGITDTQYF. The DNA for the CDR3 is TGTGCCAGCAGCTTGCGCGGGATCACAGATACGCAGTATTTT.